These 16 T cell receptor beta chains came from one sample sequenced in a study of post-analysis software for immune sequencing data. What these receptors recognize is not known. Regarding the study as a whole: Included in a set of a handful of TRBV segments more frequent in patients than controls were TRBV5-6, TRBV5-1 and TRBV20-1.

Researchers reported that TCR beta cDNA libraries carried unique molecular identifiers. TCRdb independently ran MiXCR on the PCR reads; one entry per CDR3 protein. The repertoire holds hundreds of thousands of distinct CDR3 sequences, with around 64% as singletons. Sequenced input: blood. These receptors all stem from a girl aged 2 to 9 with multiple sclerosis.

This clonotype was observed a single time. V gene TRBV12-3 or TRBV12-4 combines with J gene TRBJ2-3, with D tentatively TRBD1 (6 bases). The CDR3 has 16 amino acids. Deletions cut 5 bases from V and 1 base from J, with 16 bases between. The CDR3 DNA is TGTGCCAGCAGTCTAAGGTGGGCAGGGGGCACAGATACGCAGTATTTT. Translation: CASSLRWAGGTDTQYF.

This chain connects TRBV12-3 or TRBV12-4 to TRBJ1-4, with D hard to call. This CDR3 spans 12 amino acids. Trimming pared 1 base from V and 15 bases from J, leaving 12 bases between. Here the CDR3 DNA reads TGTGCCAGCAGTTTAGGTGTGACAAGATTGTTTTTT. Protein product: CASSLGVTRLFF.

The chain combines TRBV6-1 with TRBJ2-2, with no clear D. The CDR3 runs 13 residues. Trimming took 6 bases from V and 7 from J, leaving 12 bases between them. In germline, CDR1 is MNHNS, CDR2 SASEGT. DNA of the CDR3: TGTGCCAGCAGCTGGCAGTCTTACGGGGAGCTGTTTTTT. It encodes CASSWQSYGELFF.

The rearrangement links TRBV5-6 to TRBJ1-5; D perhaps matches TRBD1 (5 bases). The germline V and J ends were trimmed by 1 base and 6 bases, with 17 bases remaining between them. The CDR3 has 16 residues. In germline, CDR1 is SGHDT, CDR2 YYEEEE. CDR3 region: CASSLWGEGIGQPQHF. The DNA of the CDR3 is TGTGCCAGCAGCTTGTGGGGGGAAGGTATCGGTCAGCCCCAGCATTTT. The complete variable domain, with remaining parts taken from reference TRBV5-6 and TRBJ1-5, reads DAGVTQSPTHLIKTRGQQVTLRCSPKSGHDTVSWYQQALGQGPQFIFQYYEEEERQRGNFPDRFSGHQFPNYSSELNVNALLLGDSALYLCASSLWGEGIGQPQHFGDGTRLSIL.

This rearrangement joins TRBV9 to TRBJ2-1; TRBD2 matches at 8 bases. Germline V gene data show CDR1 as SGDLS and CDR2 as YYNGEE. This CDR3 has 15 amino acids. With 0 bases clipped from V and 5 bases from J, the junction kept 4 bases outside the gene matches. CDR3 loop: CASSVGGGGNNEQFF. For the CDR3, the DNA is TGTGCCAGCAGCGTAGGAGGCGGGGGGAACAATGAGCAGTTCTTC.

This clonotype has just a few counts. V and J are TRBV10-3 and TRBJ2-7; 9 nucleotides align to TRBD1. CDR1 is ENHRY and CDR2 is SYGVKD in the germline V gene. V was clipped by 4 bases and J by 10 bases; unmatched bases: 2. The CDR3 covers 11 residues. CDR3: CAISAGQGQYF. The DNA of the CDR3 is TGTGCCATCAGTGCGGGACAGGGACAGTACTTC.

V usage is TRBV6-1 and J usage is TRBJ2-1, with a weak D call TRBD1 (5 bases). The CDR3 extends over 12 amino acids. V dropped 6 bases and J dropped 9 bases, with 12 bases sitting between them. CDR1 and CDR2 (germline): MNHNS, SASEGT. This CDR3 is CASSSGRTEQFF. In nucleotides, the CDR3 is TGTGCCAGCAGCTCAGGGCGTACTGAGCAGTTCTTC.

The chain combines TRBV12-3 or TRBV12-4 with TRBJ1-1; D possibly corresponds to TRBD1 (5 bases). This CDR3 is 13 amino acids long. The germline V and J ends were trimmed by 8 bases and 3 bases, with 13 bases remaining between them. DNA of the CDR3: TGTGCCAGCTCGACCGGGGGTCACACTGAAGCTTTCTTT. As protein: CASSTGGHTEAFF.

This clonotype was seen a handful of times. This chain joins TRBV12-3 or TRBV12-4 and TRBJ2-3, with D unclear. Trimming shortened V by 6 bases and J by 4 bases, and 8 bases separated the two germline ends. The CDR3 extends over 12 amino acids. The CDR3 loop is CASRTQPDTQYF. For the CDR3, the DNA is TGTGCCAGCAGGACTCAACCAGATACGCAGTATTTT.

This clonotype was detected a few times. This sequence joins TRBV18 and TRBJ1-1; D gene ambiguous. This CDR3 comprises 15 residues. V lost 4 bases and J 1 base, leaving 13 bases between the germline ends. CDR1 is KGHSH, CDR2 LQKENI, per germline. The chain's CDR3 is CASSRVFESNTEAFF. DNA for the CDR3: TGTGCCAGCTCACGGGTTTTTGAGTCGAACACTGAAGCTTTCTTT. Full variable domain (outside the CDR3, taken from reference TRBV18 and TRBJ1-1): NAGVMQNPRHLVRRRGQEARLRCSPMKGHSHVYWYRQLPEEGLKFMVYLQKENIIDESGMPKERFSAEFPKEGPSILRIQQVVRGDSAAYFCASSRVFESNTEAFFGQGTRLTVV.

Concerning this clonotype: A read error is possible here, since a much larger clone lies one base away. V is TRBV12-3 or TRBV12-4 and J is TRBJ2-7; 11 nucleotides line up with TRBD2. CDR3 size: 16 residues. V lost 5 bases to trimming and J lost 9 bases; unmatched junction nucleotides: 15. CDR3 DNA: TGTGCCAGCAGTAACCCTAGCGGGAGGCCCGGGGGTGCGCAGTACTTC. Protein sequence: CASSNPSGRPGGAQYF.

The J gene is TRBJ1-6, the V gene TRBV5-1; unclear D gene. Germline V gene sequence: CDR1 SGHRS, CDR2 YFSETQ. V was clipped by 0 bases and J by 7 bases, with 11 bases between them. CDR3 length equals 15 residues. CDR3 sequence reads: CASSLDNGKNSPLHF. CDR3 nucleotides: TGCGCCAGCAGCTTGGACAACGGCAAGAATTCACCCCTCCACTTT.

This clonotype was detected only a few times. J is TRBJ2-7 and V is TRBV6-1, with D maybe TRBD1 (5 bases). The V end was cut by 8 bases, the J end by 1 base, with 9 bases between. This CDR3 is built from 12 residues. CDR1 is MNHNS and CDR2 is SASEGT in the germline V gene. CDR3: CASGRVSYEQYF. CDR3 nucleotides: TGTGCCAGCGGCAGGGTATCCTACGAGCAGTACTTC.

The genes are TRBV20-1 and TRBJ2-1, with 7 positions matching TRBD2. In germline, CDR1 is DFQATT, CDR2 SNEGSKA (reference sequence). The CDR3 consists of 14 residues. V lost 6 bases, J lost 7 bases, and 12 bases stayed unmatched. CDR3 coding DNA: TGCAGTGCCAGCGGGACTGATCCTCCGAATGAGCAGTTCTTC. Translated: CSASGTDPPNEQFF.

The gene calls are TRBV13 and TRBJ1-2; no firm D call. The ends were cut back, 5 bases at V and 0 bases at J, with 13 bases in the middle. This CDR3 is 15 amino acids long. Germline lookup yields CDR1 PRHDT and CDR2 FYEKMQ (reference sequence). CDR3 protein: CASSPYDGPNYGYTF. CDR3 sequence (DNA): TGTGCCAGCAGCCCATACGACGGCCCTAACTATGGCTACACCTTC.

This clonotype was recorded a few times. The J gene is TRBJ1-2, the V gene TRBV7-4; no definite D call. Trimming cost V 1 base and J 3 bases, with 6 bases left between them. The V gene's germline CDR1 is SGHVT and CDR2 SQSDAQ. The CDR3 consists of 13 residues. CDR3 residues: CASSLVPYYGYTF. The CDR3 DNA sequence: TGTGCCAGCAGCTTAGTCCCCTACTATGGCTACACCTTC. The complete variable domain, with remaining parts taken from reference TRBV7-4 and TRBJ1-2, reads GAGVSQSPRYKVAKRGRDVALRCDSISGHVTLYWYRQTLGQGSEVLTYSQSDAQRDKSGRPSGRFSAERPERSVSTLKIQRTEQGDSAVYLCASSLVPYYGYTFGSGTRLTVV.